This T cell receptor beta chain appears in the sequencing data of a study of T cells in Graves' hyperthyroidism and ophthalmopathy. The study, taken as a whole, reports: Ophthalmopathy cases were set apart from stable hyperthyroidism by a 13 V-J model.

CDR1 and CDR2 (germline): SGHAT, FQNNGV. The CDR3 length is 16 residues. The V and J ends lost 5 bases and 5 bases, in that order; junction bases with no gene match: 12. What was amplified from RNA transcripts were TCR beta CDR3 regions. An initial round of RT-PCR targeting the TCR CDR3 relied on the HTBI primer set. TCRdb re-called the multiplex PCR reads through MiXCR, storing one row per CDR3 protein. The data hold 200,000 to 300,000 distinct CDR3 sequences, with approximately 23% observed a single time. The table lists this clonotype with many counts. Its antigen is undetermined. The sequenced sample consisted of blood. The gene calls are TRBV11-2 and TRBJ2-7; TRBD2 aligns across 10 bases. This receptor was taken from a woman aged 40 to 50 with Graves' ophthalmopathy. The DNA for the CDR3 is TGTGCCAGCAGCAAAAGAGGCCTAGCGGGAGACCACGAGCAGTACTTC. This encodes CASSKRGLAGDHEQYF.